Given below is one T cell receptor beta chain in context. The target antigen is unknown. The CDR3 totals 13 residues. CDR1 is MGHRA, CDR2 YSYEKL, per germline. V lost 4 bases to trimming and J lost 1 base, with 8 bases between them. This entry comes from a study of OX40 agonist ivuxolimab in advanced cancers. Study-wide findings and caveats: Doses of 0.1 to 3.0 mg/kg were accompanied by clonal expansion of CD4+ and CD8+ blood T cells by week 6.

The assay was immunoSEQ multiplex PCR, and TCRdb's table has in-frame clones only and misses some. The sample shows about 32,000 clones, about 87% of them seen only once. This chain connects TRBV4-1 to TRBJ2-7; D call uncertain. The TCR sequence derives from an adult with an advanced solid tumor such as melanoma, head and neck, liver or kidney cancer. Sequences were derived from CD4+ or CD8+ T cells sorted from blood, sampled in a trial of the OX40 agonist ivuxolimab. The CDR3 sequence is CASSLESSYEQYF. CDR3 DNA sequence: TGCGCCAGCAGCCTGGAAAGTTCCTACGAGCAGTACTTC.